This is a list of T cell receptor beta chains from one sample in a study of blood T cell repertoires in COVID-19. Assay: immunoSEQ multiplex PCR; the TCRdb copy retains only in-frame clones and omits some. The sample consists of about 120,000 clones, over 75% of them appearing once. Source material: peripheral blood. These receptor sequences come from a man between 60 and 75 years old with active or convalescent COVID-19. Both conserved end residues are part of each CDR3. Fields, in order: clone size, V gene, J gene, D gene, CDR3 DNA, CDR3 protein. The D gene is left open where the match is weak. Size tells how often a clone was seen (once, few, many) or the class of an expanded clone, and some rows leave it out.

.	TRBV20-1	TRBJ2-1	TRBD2	TGCAGTGCTAGTACGGGACTACCTTCCAATGAGCAGTTCTTC	CSASTGLPSNEQFF
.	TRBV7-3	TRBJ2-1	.	TGTGCCAGCAGCTCGCCCGGGAGCAATGAGCAGTTCTTC	CASSSPGSNEQFF
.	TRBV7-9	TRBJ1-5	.	TGTGCCAGCAGCTCGGTGGGTCAGGGGACGGAGCCCCAGCATTTT	CASSSVGQGTEPQHF
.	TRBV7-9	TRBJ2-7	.	TGTGCCAGCAGCTTTCATACAGGGTCCCTCGGAGACGAGCAGTACTTC	CASSFHTGSLGDEQYF
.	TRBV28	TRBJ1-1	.	TGTGCCAGCAGTTTATATGGGGCAGGGATGAACACTGAAGCTTTCTTT	CASSLYGAGMNTEAFF
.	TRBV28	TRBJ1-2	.	TGTGCCAGCAGCCAACACCCTAGTGGCTACACCTTC	CASSQHPSGYTF
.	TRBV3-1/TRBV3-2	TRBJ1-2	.	TGTGCCAGCAGCCAACAGATTTTGCATGGCTACACCTTC	CASSQQILHGYTF
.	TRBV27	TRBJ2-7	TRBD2	TGTGCCAGCAGTTTATCCTTTTCACTAGCGGGAGTTCAGTACTTC	CASSLSFSLAGVQYF
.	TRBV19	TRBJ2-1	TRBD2	TGTGCCAGTAGCACTAGCGTTATCTCCTACAATGAGCAGTTCTTC	CASSTSVISYNEQFF
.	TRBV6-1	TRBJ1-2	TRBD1	TGTGCCAGCAGTGGAGGACAGGGGCAAGGACCCTATGGCTACACCTTC	CASSGGQGQGPYGYTF
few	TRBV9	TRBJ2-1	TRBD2	TGTGCCAGCAGCGAAGGGACTAGTTGGTCCTACAGGAATGAGCAGTTCTTC	CASSEGTSWSYRNEQFF
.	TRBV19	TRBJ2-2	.	TGTGCCAGTAGACCTCACAGGTCGTCGGACACCGGGGAGCTGTTTTTT	CASRPHRSSDTGELFF
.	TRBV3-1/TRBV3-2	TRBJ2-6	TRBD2	TGTGCCAGCAGCCGGAGACTAGCGGGAGTTTCTGGGGCCAACGTCCTGACTTTC	CASSRRLAGVSGANVLTF
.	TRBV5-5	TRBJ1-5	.	TGTGCCAGCAGCTTGGTCGGGAATCAGCCCCAGCATTTT	CASSLVGNQPQHF
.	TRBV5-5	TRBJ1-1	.	TGTGCCAGCAGCTTTGGGAGTGACACTGAAGCTTTCTTT	CASSFGSDTEAFF
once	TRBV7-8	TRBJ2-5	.	TGTGCCAGCAGCTCGGGACAAACCCAAGAGACCCAGTACTTC	CASSSGQTQETQYF
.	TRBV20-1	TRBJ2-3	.	TGCAGTGCTAGTGAGACTAGCACAGATACGCAGTATTTT	CSASETSTDTQYF
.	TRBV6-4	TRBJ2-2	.	TGTGCCAGCAGTGACTTAGGTGGAGCCGGGGAGCTGTTTTTT	CASSDLGGAGELFF
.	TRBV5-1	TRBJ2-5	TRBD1	TGCGCCAGCAGCTCGGGACAGAGCCTAGGAGAGACCCAGTACTTC	CASSSGQSLGETQYF
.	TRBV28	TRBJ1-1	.	TGTGCCAGCAGTTTACCCCGGACAGCCCTGCCCACTGAAGCTTTCTTT	CASSLPRTALPTEAFF
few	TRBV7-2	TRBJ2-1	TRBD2	TGTGCCAGCAGACGTACTAGCGGGAGGTTCAATGAGCAGTTCTTC	CASRRTSGRFNEQFF
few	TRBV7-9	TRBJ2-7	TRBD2	TGTGCCAGCAGCTTTGGGACTAGCGGCAACGAGCAGTACTTC	CASSFGTSGNEQYF
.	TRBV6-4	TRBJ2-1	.	TGTGCCAGCAGTGCCCTCCGAGAGAGTGAGCAGTTCTTC	CASSALRESEQFF
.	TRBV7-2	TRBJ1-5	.	TGTGCCAGCAGCTTAACAGGAGCGTCCAGCCAGCCCCAGCATTTT	CASSLTGASSQPQHF
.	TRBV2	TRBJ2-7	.	TGTGCCGGGGGACATTTAACGAGCTCCTACGAGCAGTACTTC	CAGGHLTSSYEQYF
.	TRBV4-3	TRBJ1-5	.	TGCGCCAGCAGCCAAGAGGGGGGTCAGCCCCAGCATTTT	CASSQEGGQPQHF
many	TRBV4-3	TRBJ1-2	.	TGCGCCAGCAGCCACCGCGGGGGCTATGGCTACACCTTC	CASSHRGGYGYTF
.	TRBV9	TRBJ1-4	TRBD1	TGTGCCAGCAGCGTCCGGGACAGGGCGGCAGAAAAACTGTTTTTT	CASSVRDRAAEKLFF
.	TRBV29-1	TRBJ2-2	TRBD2	TGCAGCGTTGAAACCGCAGGAGCGGGAGGTCACACCGGGGAGCTGTTTTTT	CSVETAGAGGHTGELFF
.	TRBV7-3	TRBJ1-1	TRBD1	TGTGCCAGCAGCTTAACGAGGGGGCGGAACACTGAAGCTTTCTTT	CASSLTRGRNTEAFF
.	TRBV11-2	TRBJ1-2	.	TGTGCCAGCAGCTTGCAGGTCCAGGATGGCTACACCTTC	CASSLQVQDGYTF
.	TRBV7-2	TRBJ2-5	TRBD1	TGTGCCAGCAGTTGGACAGGCCAAGAGACCCAGTACTTC	CASSWTGQETQYF
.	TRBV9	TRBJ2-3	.	TGTGCCAGCAGCGTAGCTAGAAGACCCGGCACGCAGTATTTT	CASSVARRPGTQYF
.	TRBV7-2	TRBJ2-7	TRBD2	TGTGCCAGCAGCTTAAGCGGGAGAGACAACGAGCAGTACTTC	CASSLSGRDNEQYF
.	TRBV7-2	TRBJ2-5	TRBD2	TGTGCCAGCGTTCGGGGGGGACGAGGGGAGACCCAGTACTTC	CASVRGGRGETQYF
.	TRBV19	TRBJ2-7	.	TGTGCCAGTAGTATTCCCGGCTACGAGCAGTACTTC	CASSIPGYEQYF
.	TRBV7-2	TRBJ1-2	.	TGTGCCAGCAGCTTAGTTGTTCTCCCGGGTGTCCCCTATGGCTACACCTTC	CASSLVVLPGVPYGYTF
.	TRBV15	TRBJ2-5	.	TGTGCCACCAGCATCCAGATAGCTCGGACCCAGTACTTC	CATSIQIARTQYF
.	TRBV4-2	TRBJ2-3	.	TGTGCCAGCAGCCAAGAATCCAGCGCGAGCACAGATACGCAGTATTTT	CASSQESSASTDTQYF
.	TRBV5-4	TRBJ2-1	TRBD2	TGTGCCAGCAGCTTGGGTGGACTAGCGGGAGGCACGTTCTTC	CASSLGGLAGGTFF
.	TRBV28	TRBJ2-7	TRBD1	TGTGCCAGCAGGGCCCAGGGCGGTTGGGACAGGGATTACGAGCAGTACTTC	CASRAQGGWDRDYEQYF
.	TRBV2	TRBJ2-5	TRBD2	TGTGCCTCGGGAGGAGAGGGCGAAACCCAGTACTTC	CASGGEGETQYF
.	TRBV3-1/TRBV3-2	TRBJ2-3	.	TGTGCCAGCAGTCTCGTCTCTAGCGTCGGCACAGATACGCAGTATTTT	CASSLVSSVGTDTQYF
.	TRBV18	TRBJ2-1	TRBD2	TGTGCCAGCTCAGCAGGGACTAGCGGGAGTAGGGATGAGCAGTTCTTC	CASSAGTSGSRDEQFF
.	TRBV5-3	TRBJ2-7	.	TGTGCCAGAAAGGGGTCCACGGAGCAGTACTTC	CARKGSTEQYF
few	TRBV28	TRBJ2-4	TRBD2	TGTGCCGTGACGAGGACTAGCGGGAGGGCCCCGTACTTC	CAVTRTSGRAPYF
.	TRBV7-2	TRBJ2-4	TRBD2	TGTGCCAGCAGCTCTAGCGGGTCTGAAAACATTCAGTACTTC	CASSSSGSENIQYF
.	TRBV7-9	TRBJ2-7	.	TGTGCCAGCAGCGTAGGTGGACTGATATCCTACGAGCAGTACTTC	CASSVGGLISYEQYF
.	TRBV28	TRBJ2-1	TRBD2	TGTGCCAGCACCTTAGCGGGAGTTGGGGACAATGAGCAGTTCTTC	CASTLAGVGDNEQFF
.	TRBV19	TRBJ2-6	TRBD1	TGTGCCAGCAGTGGACAGGGAATTGGGGCCAACGTCCTGACTTTC	CASSGQGIGANVLTF
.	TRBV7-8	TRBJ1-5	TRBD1	TGTGCCAGCAGCTTAGAATCGGGGACAGGGTATAGCAATCAGCCCCAGCATTTT	CASSLESGTGYSNQPQHF
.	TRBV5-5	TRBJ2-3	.	TGTGCCAGCAGCTTTTCCGGGTGGAGCACAGATACGCAGTATTTT	CASSFSGWSTDTQYF